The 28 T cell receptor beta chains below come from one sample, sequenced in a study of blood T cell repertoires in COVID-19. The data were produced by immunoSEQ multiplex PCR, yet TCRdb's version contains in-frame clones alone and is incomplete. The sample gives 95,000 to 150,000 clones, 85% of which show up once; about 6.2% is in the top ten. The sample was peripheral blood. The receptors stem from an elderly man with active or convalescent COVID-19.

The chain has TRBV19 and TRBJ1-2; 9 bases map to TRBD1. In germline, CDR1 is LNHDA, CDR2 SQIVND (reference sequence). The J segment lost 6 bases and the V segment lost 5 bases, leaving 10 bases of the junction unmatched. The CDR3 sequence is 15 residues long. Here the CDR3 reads CASSPLRGQGHGYTF. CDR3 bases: TGTGCCAGTAGTCCTCTGAGAGGACAGGGGCATGGCTACACCTTC.

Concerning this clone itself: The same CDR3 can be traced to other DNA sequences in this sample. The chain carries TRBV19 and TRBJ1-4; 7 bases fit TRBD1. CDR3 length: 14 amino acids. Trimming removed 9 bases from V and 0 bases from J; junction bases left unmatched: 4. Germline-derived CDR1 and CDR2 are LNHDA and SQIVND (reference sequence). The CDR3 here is CASRQGPTNEKLFF. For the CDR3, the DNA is TGTGCCAGCCGACAGGGCCCAACTAATGAAAAACTGTTTTTT. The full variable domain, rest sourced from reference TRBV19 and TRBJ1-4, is DGGITQSPKYLFRKEGQNVTLSCEQNLNHDAMYWYRQDPGQGLRLIYYSQIVNDFQKGDIAEGYSVSREKKESFPLTVTSAQKNPTAFYLCASRQGPTNEKLFFGSGTQLSVL.

The CDR3 DNA sequence: TGCAGTGCTAGTACCCCCGCGAAGGGGTGGGGCGGTAGCTCCTACAATGAGCAGTTCTTC. Translating it yields CSASTPAKGWGGSSYNEQFF. This sequence joins TRBV20-1 and TRBJ2-1; TRBD1 might be the D (5 bases). Germline V CDR1 and CDR2: DFQATT, SNEGSKA (reference sequence). This CDR3 is built from 20 residues. The ends were cut back, 3 bases at V and 0 bases at J, with 27 bases in the middle.

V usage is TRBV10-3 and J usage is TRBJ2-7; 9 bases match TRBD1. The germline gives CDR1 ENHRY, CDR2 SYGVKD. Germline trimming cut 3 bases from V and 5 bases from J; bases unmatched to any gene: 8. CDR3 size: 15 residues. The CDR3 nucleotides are TGTGCCATCAGTGACCGGGACAGGGTGTCGAACGAGCAGTACTTC. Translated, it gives CAISDRDRVSNEQYF.

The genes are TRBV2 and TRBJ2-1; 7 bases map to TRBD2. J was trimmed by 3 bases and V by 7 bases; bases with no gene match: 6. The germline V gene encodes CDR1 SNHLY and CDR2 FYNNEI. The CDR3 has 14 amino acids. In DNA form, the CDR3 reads TGTGCCAGCATGTCCCAGCGGGGCTACAATGAGCAGTTCTTC. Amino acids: CASMSQRGYNEQFF.

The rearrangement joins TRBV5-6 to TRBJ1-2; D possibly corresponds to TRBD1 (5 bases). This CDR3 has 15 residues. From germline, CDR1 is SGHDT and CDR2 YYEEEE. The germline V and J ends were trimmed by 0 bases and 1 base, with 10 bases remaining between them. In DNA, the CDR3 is TGTGCCAGCAGCTTGGACCCGACAGTTAACTATGGCTACACCTTC. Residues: CASSLDPTVNYGYTF.

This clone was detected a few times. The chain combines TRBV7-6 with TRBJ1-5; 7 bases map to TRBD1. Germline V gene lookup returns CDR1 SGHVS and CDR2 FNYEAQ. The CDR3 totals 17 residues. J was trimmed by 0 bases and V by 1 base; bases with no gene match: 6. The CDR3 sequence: CASSLGGGRYSNQPQHF. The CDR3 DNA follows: TGTGCCAGCAGCTTAGGAGGGGGCCGTTATAGCAATCAGCCCCAGCATTTT.

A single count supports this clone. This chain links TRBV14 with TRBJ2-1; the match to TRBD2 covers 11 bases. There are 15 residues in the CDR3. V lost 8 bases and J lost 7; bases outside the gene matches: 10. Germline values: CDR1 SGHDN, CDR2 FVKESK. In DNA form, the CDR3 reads TGTGCCAGCGGGAGATTAGCGGGAGGGCTAAATGAGCAGTTCTTC. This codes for CASGRLAGGLNEQFF. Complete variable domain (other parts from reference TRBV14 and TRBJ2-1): EAGVTQFPSHSVIEKGQTVTLRCDPISGHDNLYWYRRVMGKEIKFLLHFVKESKQDESGMPNNRFLAERTGGTYSTLKVQPAELEDSGVYFCASGRLAGGLNEQFFGPGTRLTVL.

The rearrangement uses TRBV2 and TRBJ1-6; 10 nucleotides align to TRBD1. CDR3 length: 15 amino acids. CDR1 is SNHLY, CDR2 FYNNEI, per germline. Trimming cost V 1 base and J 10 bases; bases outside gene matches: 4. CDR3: CASSEVRTGGSPLHF. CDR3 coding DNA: TGTGCCAGCAGTGAAGTCCGGACAGGGGGATCACCCCTCCACTTT.

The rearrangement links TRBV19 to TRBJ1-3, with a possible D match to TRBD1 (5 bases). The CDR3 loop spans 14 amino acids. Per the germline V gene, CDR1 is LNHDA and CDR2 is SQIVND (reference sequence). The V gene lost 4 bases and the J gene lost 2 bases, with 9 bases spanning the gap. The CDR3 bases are TGTGCCAGTAGTAAGGGGTCTGCTGGAAACACCATATATTTT. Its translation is CASSKGSAGNTIYF.

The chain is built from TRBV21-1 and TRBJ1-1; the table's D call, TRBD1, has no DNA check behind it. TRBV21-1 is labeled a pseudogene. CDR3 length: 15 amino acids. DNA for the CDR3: TGTGCCAGCAGGGCCCTACAGGGGACGAACACTGAAGCTTTCTTT. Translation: CASRALQGTNTEAFF.

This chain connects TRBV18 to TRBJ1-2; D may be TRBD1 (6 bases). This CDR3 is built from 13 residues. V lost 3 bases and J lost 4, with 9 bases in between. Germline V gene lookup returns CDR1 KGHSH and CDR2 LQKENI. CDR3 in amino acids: CASSPGQLYGYTF. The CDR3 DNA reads TGTGCCAGCTCACCTGGACAGCTCTATGGCTACACCTTC. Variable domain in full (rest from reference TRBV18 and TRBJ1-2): NAGVMQNPRHLVRRRGQEARLRCSPMKGHSHVYWYRQLPEEGLKFMVYLQKENIIDESGMPKERFSAEFPKEGPSILRIQQVVRGDSAAYFCASSPGQLYGYTFGSGTRLTVV.

The CDR3 DNA is TGTGCCAGCAGTTATGAGGTCAACACTGAAGCTTTCTTT. It yields the protein CASSYEVNTEAFF. The gene calls are TRBV6-4 and TRBJ1-1; D gene ambiguous. The CDR3 sequence is 13 residues long. Germline assignment: CDR1 MRHNA and CDR2 SNTAGT. The ends were cut back, 5 bases at V and 2 bases at J, with 9 bases in the middle.

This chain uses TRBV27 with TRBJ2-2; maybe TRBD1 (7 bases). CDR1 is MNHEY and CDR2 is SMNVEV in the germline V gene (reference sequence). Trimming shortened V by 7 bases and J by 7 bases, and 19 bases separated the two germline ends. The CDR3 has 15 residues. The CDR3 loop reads CASTYLGRGDGELFF. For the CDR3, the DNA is TGTGCCAGCACTTACCTCGGCAGGGGGGACGGGGAGCTGTTTTTT.

The CDR3 nucleotides are TGTGCCAGCAGTTCGTTCTACGAGCAGTACTTC. Translation gives CASSSFYEQYF. This chain links TRBV6-1 with TRBJ2-7; no firm D call. The CDR3 loop spans 11 amino acids. The V end lost 5 bases, the J end lost 3 bases, and 5 bases lay between the germline ends. The germline V gene encodes CDR1 MNHNS and CDR2 SASEGT.

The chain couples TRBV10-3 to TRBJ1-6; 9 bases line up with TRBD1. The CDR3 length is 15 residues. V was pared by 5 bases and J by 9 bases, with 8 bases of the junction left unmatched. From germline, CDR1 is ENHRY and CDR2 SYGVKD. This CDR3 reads CAISSAGQGSSPLHF. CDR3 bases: TGTGCCATCAGTTCGGCCGGACAGGGGAGTTCACCCCTCCACTTT.

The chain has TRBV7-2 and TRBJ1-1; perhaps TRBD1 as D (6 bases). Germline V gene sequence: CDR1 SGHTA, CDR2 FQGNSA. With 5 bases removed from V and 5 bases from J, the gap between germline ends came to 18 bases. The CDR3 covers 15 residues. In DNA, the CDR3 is TGTGCCAGCAGCACAGGACACAGGGTTGGGACTGAAGCTTTCTTT. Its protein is CASSTGHRVGTEAFF.

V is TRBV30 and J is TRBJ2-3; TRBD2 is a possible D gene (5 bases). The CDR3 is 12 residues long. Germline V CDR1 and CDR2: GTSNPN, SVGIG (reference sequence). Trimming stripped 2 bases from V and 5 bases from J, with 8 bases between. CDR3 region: CAWSPRGDTQYF. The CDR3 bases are TGTGCCTGGAGTCCCCGGGGAGATACGCAGTATTTT.

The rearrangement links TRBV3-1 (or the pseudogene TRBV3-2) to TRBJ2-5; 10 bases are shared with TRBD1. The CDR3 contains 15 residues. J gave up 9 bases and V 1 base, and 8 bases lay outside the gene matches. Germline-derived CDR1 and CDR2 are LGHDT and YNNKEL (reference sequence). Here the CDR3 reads CASSQAVGQGIPQYF. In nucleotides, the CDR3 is TGTGCCAGCAGCCAAGCTGTGGGACAGGGGATACCCCAGTACTTC.

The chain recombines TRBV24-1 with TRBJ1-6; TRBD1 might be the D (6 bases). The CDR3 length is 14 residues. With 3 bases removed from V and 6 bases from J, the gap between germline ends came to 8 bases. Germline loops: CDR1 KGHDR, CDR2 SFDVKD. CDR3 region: CATSDKGVNSPLHF. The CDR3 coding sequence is TGTGCCACCAGTGATAAGGGGGTTAATTCACCCCTCCACTTT.

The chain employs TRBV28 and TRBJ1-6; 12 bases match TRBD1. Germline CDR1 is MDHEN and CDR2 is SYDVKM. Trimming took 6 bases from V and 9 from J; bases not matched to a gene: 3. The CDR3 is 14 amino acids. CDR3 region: CASSSGQGASPLHF. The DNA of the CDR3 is TGTGCCAGCAGCTCGGGACAGGGGGCTTCACCCCTCCACTTT.

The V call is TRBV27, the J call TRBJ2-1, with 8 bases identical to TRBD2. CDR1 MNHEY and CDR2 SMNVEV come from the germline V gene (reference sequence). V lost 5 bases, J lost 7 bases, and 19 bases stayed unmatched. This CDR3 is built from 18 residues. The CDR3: CASSTLHVGAGEGNEQFF. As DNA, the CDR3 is TGTGCCAGCAGTACCCTTCATGTGGGAGCGGGAGAGGGGAATGAGCAGTTCTTC.

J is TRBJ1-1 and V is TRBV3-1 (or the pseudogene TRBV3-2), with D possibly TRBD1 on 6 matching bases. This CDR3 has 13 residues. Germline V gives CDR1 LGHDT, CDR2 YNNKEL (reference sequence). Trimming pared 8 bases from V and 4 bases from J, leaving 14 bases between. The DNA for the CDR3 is TGTGCCAGCCAACTAGGACAGATCACTGAAGCTTTCTTT. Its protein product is CASQLGQITEAFF.

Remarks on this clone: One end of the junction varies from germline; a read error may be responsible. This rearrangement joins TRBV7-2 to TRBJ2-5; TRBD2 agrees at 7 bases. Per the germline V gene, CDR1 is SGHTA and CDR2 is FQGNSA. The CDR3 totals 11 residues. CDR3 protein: CASSFVAGVHF. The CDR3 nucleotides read TGTGCCAGCAGCTTTGTTGCGGGAGTGCACTTC.

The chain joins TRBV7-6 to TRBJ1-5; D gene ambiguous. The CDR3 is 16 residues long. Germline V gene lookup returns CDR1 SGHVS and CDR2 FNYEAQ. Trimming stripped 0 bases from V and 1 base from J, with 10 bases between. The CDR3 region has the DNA TGTGCCAGCAGCTTAGCGTCTAGAGAAAGCAATCAGCCCCAGCATTTT. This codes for CASSLASRESNQPQHF.

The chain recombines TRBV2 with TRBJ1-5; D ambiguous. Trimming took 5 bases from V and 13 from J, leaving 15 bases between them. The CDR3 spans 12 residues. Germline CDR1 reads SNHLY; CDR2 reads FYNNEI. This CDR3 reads CASSPLEACQHF. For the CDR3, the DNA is TGTGCCAGCAGTCCCCTCGAGGCCTGTCAGCATTTT.

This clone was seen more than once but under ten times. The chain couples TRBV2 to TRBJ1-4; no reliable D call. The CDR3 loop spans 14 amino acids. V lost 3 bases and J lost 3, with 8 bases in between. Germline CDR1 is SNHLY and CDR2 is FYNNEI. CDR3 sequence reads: CASSESPANEKLFF. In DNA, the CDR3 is TGTGCCAGCAGTGAGTCGCCGGCTAATGAAAAACTGTTTTTT.

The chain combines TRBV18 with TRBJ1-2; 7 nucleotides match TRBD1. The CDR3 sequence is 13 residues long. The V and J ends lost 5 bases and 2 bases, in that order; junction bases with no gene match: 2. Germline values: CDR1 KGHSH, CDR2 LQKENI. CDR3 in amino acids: CASSTTGNYGYTF. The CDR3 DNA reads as TGTGCCAGCTCAACGACAGGGAACTATGGCTACACCTTC.